This T cell receptor (beta chain) was identified during a study of T cells in Graves' hyperthyroidism and ophthalmopathy. Findings and caveats of the study: A model built on 13 V-J features separated ophthalmopathy from stable hyperthyroidism.

The CDR3 runs 14 residues. With 3 bases removed from V and 2 bases from J, the gap between germline ends came to 13 bases. Germline assignment: CDR1 DFQATT and CDR2 SNEGSKA (reference sequence). TCR beta CDR3 region amplification was performed from RNA transcripts. Initially, a first-round RT-PCR of the TCR CDR3 employed the HTBI primer set. TCRdb re-analysed the multiplex PCR reads in MiXCR, keeping a single row per CDR3 protein. This table has about 400,000 distinct CDR3 sequences, under 15% appearing once. Orbital computed tomography and thyroid ultrasound, together with serum TRAb and thyroxine and clinical symptoms, were used for diagnoses. This clonotype was counted ten times or more. Its antigen is currently unknown.

Sequencing input: blood. The sequence came from a woman aged 30 to 39 with Graves' hyperthyroidism. This chain links TRBV20-1 with TRBJ2-5; no clear D gene. The CDR3 sequence is CSASETVIQETQYF. The DNA for the CDR3 is TGCAGTGCTAGTGAGACGGTTATACAAGAGACCCAGTACTTC.